This T cell receptor beta chain is from a study of blood T cell repertoires in COVID-19. CDR1 is MDHEN, CDR2 SYDVKM, per germline. Trimming cost V 4 bases and J 7 bases; bases outside gene matches: 6. CDR3 length: 13 amino acids. This clone appeared a few times. In the authors' methods: Estimation of nucleated cell counts was performed using reference gene primer amplification. Produced via immunoSEQ multiplex PCR; TCRdb's table is partial and in-frame only. The V and J calls and clone size were taken over from that table, and D and trimming were inferred from the DNA. The sample consists of over 200,000 clones, 88% of them appearing once.

The clonotype originates from a young man with active or convalescent COVID-19. Material: peripheral blood. The chain uses TRBV28 and TRBJ1-2, with 7 bases identical to TRBD1. CDR3: CASSSGTELGYTF. In DNA, the CDR3 is TGTGCCAGCAGTTCCGGGACAGAGCTTGGCTACACCTTC.